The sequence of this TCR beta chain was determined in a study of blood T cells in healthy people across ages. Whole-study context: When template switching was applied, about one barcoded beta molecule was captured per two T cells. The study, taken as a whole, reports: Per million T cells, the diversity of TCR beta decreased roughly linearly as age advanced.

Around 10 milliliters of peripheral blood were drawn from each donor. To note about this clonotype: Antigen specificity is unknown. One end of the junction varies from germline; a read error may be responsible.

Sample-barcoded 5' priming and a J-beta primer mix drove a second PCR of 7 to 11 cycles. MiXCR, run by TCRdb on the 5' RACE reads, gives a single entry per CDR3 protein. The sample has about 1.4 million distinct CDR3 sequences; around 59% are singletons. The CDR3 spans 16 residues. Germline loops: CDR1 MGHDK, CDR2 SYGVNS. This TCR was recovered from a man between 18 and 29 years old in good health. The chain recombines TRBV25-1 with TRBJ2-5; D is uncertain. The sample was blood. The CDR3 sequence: CTSSEDPGGFQETQYF. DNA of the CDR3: TGTACCAGCAGTGAGGATCCTGGCGGATTCCAAGAGACCCAGTACTTC.